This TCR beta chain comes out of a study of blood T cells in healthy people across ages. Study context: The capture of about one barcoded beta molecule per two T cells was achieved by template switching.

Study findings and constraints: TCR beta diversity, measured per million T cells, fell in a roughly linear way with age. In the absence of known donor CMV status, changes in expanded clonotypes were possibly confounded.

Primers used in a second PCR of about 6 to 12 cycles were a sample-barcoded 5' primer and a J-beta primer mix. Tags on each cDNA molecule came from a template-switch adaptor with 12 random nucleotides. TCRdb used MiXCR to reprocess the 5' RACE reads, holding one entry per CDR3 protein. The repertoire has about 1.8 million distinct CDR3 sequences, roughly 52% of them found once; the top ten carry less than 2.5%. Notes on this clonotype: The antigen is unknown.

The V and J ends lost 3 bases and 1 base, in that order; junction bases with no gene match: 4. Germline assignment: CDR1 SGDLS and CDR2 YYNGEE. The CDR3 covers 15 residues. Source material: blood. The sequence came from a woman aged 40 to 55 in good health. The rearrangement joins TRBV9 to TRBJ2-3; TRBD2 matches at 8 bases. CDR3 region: CASSASAGGTDTQYF. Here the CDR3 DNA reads TGTGCCAGCAGCGCTTCAGCGGGGGGCACAGATACGCAGTATTTT.